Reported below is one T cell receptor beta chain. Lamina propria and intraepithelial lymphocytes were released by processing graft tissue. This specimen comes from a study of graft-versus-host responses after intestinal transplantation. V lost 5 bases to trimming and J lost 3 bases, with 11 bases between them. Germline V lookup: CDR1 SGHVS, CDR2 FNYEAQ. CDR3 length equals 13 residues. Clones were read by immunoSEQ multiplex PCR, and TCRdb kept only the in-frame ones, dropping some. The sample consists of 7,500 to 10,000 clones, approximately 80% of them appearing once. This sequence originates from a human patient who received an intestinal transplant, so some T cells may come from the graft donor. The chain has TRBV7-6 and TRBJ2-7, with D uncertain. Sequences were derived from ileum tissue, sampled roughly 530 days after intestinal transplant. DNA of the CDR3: TGTGCCAGCAGCCCTCAGGAGATCTACGAGCAGTACTTC. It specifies CASSPQEIYEQYF.